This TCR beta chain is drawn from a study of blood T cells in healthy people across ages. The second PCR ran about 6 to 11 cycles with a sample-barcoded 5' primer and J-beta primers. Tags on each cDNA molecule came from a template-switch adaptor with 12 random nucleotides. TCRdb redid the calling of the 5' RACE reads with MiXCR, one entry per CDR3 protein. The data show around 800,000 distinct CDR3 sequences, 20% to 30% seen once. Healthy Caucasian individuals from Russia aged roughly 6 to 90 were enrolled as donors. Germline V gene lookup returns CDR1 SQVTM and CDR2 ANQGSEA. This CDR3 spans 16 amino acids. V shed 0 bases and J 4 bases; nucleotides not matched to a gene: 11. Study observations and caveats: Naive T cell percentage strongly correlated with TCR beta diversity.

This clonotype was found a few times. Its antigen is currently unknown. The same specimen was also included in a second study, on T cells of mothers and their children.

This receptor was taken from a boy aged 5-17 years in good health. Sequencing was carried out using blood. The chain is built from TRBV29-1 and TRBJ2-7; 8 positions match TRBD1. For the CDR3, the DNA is TGCAGCGTTGAAGATCTCCCCGGACAGGGCGGGTACGAGCAGTACTTC. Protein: CSVEDLPGQGGYEQYF.